Listed here is a single TCR beta chain. This sample was included in a study of T cell changes during pregnancy in multiple sclerosis. The protocol was immunoSEQ multiplex PCR, while the TCRdb copy is restricted to in-frame clones and leaves out a portion. The sample has about 47,000 clones, more than 85% seen once; the top ten hold 2% to 2.5%. Deletions cut 5 bases from V and 8 bases from J, with 16 bases between. The CDR3 runs 14 residues. Germline assignment: CDR1 SEHNR and CDR2 FQNEAQ (reference sequence). V gene TRBV7-9 combines with J gene TRBJ2-4; the D gene is possibly TRBD2 (6 bases). The TCR comes from a female donor with multiple sclerosis, enrolled in a pregnancy study. The sequences come from peripheral blood, collected in the third trimester of pregnancy. The CDR3 nucleotides read TGTGCCAGCAGCCCCGTGGAGGGTAACCACATTCAGTACTTC. This sequence encodes CASSPVEGNHIQYF.